This TCR beta chain appears in the sequencing data of a study of shared clonotypes between healthy human individuals. CD45RO-negative CD8 cells positively selected for CCR7 made up the naive population, which excluded terminally differentiated effector memory CD45RA+ cells. Germline CDR1 is SGHVS and CDR2 is FNYEAQ. The CDR3 spans 14 residues. Between the trimmed V and J ends, which lost 6 bases and 4 bases, there was a span of 15 bases. The study ran the assay at deep level. Using immunoSEQ multiplex PCR, the repertoire was profiled, and TCRdb retains in-frame clones only, with some absent. In the table there are about 2 million clones, over 85% of which are singletons.

The specimen was naive CD8+ T cells sorted from blood. The chain recombines TRBV7-6 with TRBJ1-1, with D perhaps TRBD1 (5 bases). The TCR comes from a man aged 18-30 years in good health. CDR3 protein: CASSSQGGGTEAFF. CDR3 sequence (DNA): TGTGCCAGCAGTTCTCAGGGTGGCGGCACTGAAGCTTTCTTT. Combining the CDR3 with reference TRBV7-6 and TRBJ1-1 gives the whole variable domain GAGVSQSPRYKVTKRGQDVALRCDPISGHVSLYWYRQALGQGPEFLTYFNYEAQQDKSGLPNDRFSAERPEGSISTLTIQRTEQRDSAMYRCASSSQGGGTEAFFGQGTRLTVV.